Below are 15 T cell receptor beta chains sequenced from a single sample in a study of cytomegalovirus exposure and HLA in healthy donors. Clones were sequenced by immunoSEQ multiplex PCR, and TCRdb holds only the in-frame ones, with some missing. The table shows under 300,000 clones, with nearly 90% occurring only once. The sample consisted of PBMCs. The receptors come from a woman aged 18 to 35 in good health and CMV-seronegative.

The chain couples TRBV4-3 to TRBJ2-6, with D possibly TRBD2 on 5 matching bases. Trimming took off 2 bases at V and 0 bases at J, with 11 bases between the two ends. CDR1 and CDR2 (germline): LGHNA, YSLEER. This CDR3 is 17 amino acids long. The CDR3, as DNA: TGCGCCAGCAGCCAACGGAGCGGAGACTCTGGGGCCAACGTCCTGACTTTC. Its translation: CASSQRSGDSGANVLTF.

The V and J genes are TRBV4-1 and TRBJ1-6; TRBD1 agrees at 12 bases. Losses at the gene ends were 4 bases for V and 7 bases for J; bases not matched to a gene: 8. This CDR3 comprises 17 residues. From germline, CDR1 is MGHRA and CDR2 YSYEKL. The CDR3 DNA reads as TGCGCCAGCAGCCTACACCAGGGACAGGGGGCAAATTCACCCCTCCACTTT. As protein: CASSLHQGQGANSPLHF.

The J gene is TRBJ2-2, the V gene TRBV7-6, with 8 bases identical to TRBD1. After removal of 4 bases from V and 2 bases from J, the junction contained 3 bases not matched to a gene. The CDR3 extends over 15 amino acids. CDR1 is SGHVS, CDR2 FNYEAQ, per germline. CDR3 coding DNA: TGTGCCAGCAGCTGGACAGGGACAAACACCGGGGAGCTGTTTTTT. Encoded protein: CASSWTGTNTGELFF.

To note about this clone: The junction departs from the called germline gene at one end, perhaps through a read error. This sample also contains other DNA sequences that code for the same CDR3. The chain has TRBV2 and TRBJ1-4; tentative D call: TRBD1 (5 bases). The CDR3 is made up of 14 amino acids. Germline loops: CDR1 SNHLY, CDR2 FYNNEI. CDR3 loop: CASRLTVAPHELFF. Written as DNA, the CDR3 is TGCGCCAGTCGCCTGACAGTGGCTCCTCACGAACTGTTTTTT.

V and J are TRBV19 and TRBJ2-5, with 10 positions matching TRBD2. Germline V lookup: CDR1 LNHDA, CDR2 SQIVND (reference sequence). V gave up 7 bases and J gave up 2 bases; unmatched junction bases: 7. This CDR3 spans 15 amino acids. The CDR3 DNA sequence: TGTGCCAGTACCGACCCAGCGGGGGGGCAAGAGACCCAGTACTTC. Translated: CASTDPAGGQETQYF.

The chain carries TRBV6-1 and TRBJ2-3; D possibly corresponds to TRBD1 (5 bases). Germline CDR1 MNHNS, CDR2 SASEGT. Deletions cut 10 bases from V and 3 bases from J, with 14 bases between. The CDR3 length is 13 residues. The CDR3 loop reads CATGLAGTDTQYF. The CDR3 DNA sequence: TGTGCCACCGGTTTGGCAGGGACAGATACGCAGTATTTT.

The rearrangement joins TRBV27 to TRBJ2-2; D is unresolved. The CDR3 runs to 14 residues. V was pared by 6 bases and J by 2 bases, with 10 bases between. Germline V lookup: CDR1 MNHEY, CDR2 SMNVEV (reference sequence). The CDR3 coding sequence is TGTGCCAGCAGCCCTCTATTCAACACCGGGGAGCTGTTTTTT. This codes for CASSPLFNTGELFF.

The CDR3 DNA is TGTGCCAGCAGCGTAGTCGGAGCGCCGAACACCGGGGAGCTGTTTTTT. Amino acids: CASSVVGAPNTGELFF. The gene calls are TRBV9 and TRBJ2-2; no clear D gene. Germline-derived CDR1 and CDR2 are SGDLS and YYNGEE. V was shortened by 0 bases and J by 0 bases, with 9 bases between the two germline ends. The CDR3 consists of 16 residues.

The chain recombines TRBV27 with TRBJ1-1; unclear D gene. The CDR3 runs 14 residues. Trimming left V 3 bases short and J 1 base short, with 9 bases between. Per the germline V gene, CDR1 is MNHEY and CDR2 is SMNVEV (reference sequence). The CDR3 DNA is TGTGCCAGCAGTTTGCTACAGCCGAACACTGAAGCTTTCTTT. Translated: CASSLLQPNTEAFF.

The chain recombines TRBV7-6 with TRBJ2-5, with 7 bases identical to TRBD1. The germline V gene has CDR1 SGHVS and CDR2 FNYEAQ. V dropped 5 bases and J dropped 4; count of bases not matched to a gene: 7. The CDR3 loop spans 14 amino acids. The CDR3 nucleotides are TGTGCCAGCAGCCAAAGACAGGGAAGAGAGACCCAGTACTTC. Translated, it gives CASSQRQGRETQYF. Drawing the rest from reference TRBV7-6 and TRBJ2-5, the complete variable domain is GAGVSQSPRYKVTKRGQDVALRCDPISGHVSLYWYRQALGQGPEFLTYFNYEAQQDKSGLPNDRFSAERPEGSISTLTIQRTEQRDSAMYRCASSQRQGRETQYFGPGTRLLVL.

The rearrangement links TRBV19 to TRBJ2-4; no clear D. The CDR3 consists of 14 residues. V was cut by 10 bases and J by 0 bases, with 13 bases left in between. Germline V lookup: CDR1 LNHDA, CDR2 SQIVND (reference sequence). CDR3 sequence (DNA): TGTGCCACCGCCCAGGAAATAGCCAAAAACATTCAGTACTTC. Protein sequence: CATAQEIAKNIQYF.

The J gene is TRBJ2-7, the V gene TRBV7-9, with 9 nucleotides matching TRBD1. From germline, CDR1 is SEHNR and CDR2 FQNEAQ (reference sequence). V trimming: 5 bases; J trimming: 5 bases; junction bases outside the gene matches: 10. The CDR3 is 15 residues long. CDR3 sequence: CASSLSGTGRDEQYF. The CDR3 nucleotides are TGTGCCAGCAGCCTATCCGGGACAGGGAGGGACGAGCAGTACTTC.

The chain couples TRBV19 to TRBJ1-2; TRBD1 agrees at 7 bases. Germline loops: CDR1 LNHDA, CDR2 SQIVND (reference sequence). The CDR3 has 15 residues. The V segment lost 5 bases and the J segment 4 bases; nucleotides outside the gene matches: 10. CDR3 bases: TGTGCCAGTAGTCCCTCGGGTGCAGGGGGCTATGGCTACACCTTC. This gives the protein CASSPSGAGGYGYTF.

V usage is TRBV6-5 and J usage is TRBJ2-7; 8 bases are shared with TRBD1. CDR3 length equals 15 residues. With V trimmed by 6 bases and J by 0 bases, 7 bases remained unmatched. Per the germline V gene, CDR1 is MNHEY and CDR2 is SVGAGI. The CDR3 protein is CASSHGQGSSYEQYV. The CDR3 DNA reads TGTGCCAGCAGCCACGGACAGGGAAGCTCCTACGAGCAGTACGTC.

The chain combines TRBV10-2 with TRBJ2-1; tentative D call: TRBD2 (6 bases). The V end was cut by 2 bases, the J end by 15 bases, with 14 bases between. This CDR3 is 12 amino acids long. From germline, CDR1 is WSHSY and CDR2 SAAADI. The CDR3 spells CASSETSRDVFF. The CDR3 DNA is TGCGCCAGCAGTGAGACTAGCCGGGATGTGTTCTTC.